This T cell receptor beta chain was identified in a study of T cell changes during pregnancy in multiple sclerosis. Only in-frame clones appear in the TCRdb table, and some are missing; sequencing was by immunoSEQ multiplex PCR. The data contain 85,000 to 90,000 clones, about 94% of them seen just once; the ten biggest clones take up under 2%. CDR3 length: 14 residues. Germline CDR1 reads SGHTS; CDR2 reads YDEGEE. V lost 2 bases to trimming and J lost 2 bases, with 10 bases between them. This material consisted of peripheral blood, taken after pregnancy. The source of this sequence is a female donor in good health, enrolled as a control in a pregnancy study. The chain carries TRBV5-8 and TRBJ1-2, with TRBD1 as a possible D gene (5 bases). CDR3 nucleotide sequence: TGTGCCAGCAGCTTTGATGGGGCCAACTATGGCTACACCTTC. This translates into CASSFDGANYGYTF.